This T cell receptor beta chain was sequenced for a study of CD8 T cells in ankylosing spondylitis. Study-wide findings and caveats: One TCR beta motif, made up of about 8 highly homologous variants, appeared characteristic of ankylosing spondylitis blood. Disease-linked clones bore a CD8+ phenotype and were relatively rare in peripheral blood.

Of note for this clonotype: Its cognate antigen is unknown.

CDR1 DFQATT and CDR2 SNEGSKA come from the germline V gene (reference sequence). Trimming cost V 0 bases and J 3 bases, with 8 bases left between them. This CDR3 region has 14 residues. Each CDR3 protein gets one entry after TCRdb re-called the 5' RACE reads with MiXCR. This sample carries hundreds of thousands of distinct CDR3 sequences, approximately 12% of them seen once, and the ten largest clones take approximately 0.51%. The chain uses TRBV20-1 and TRBJ2-2; tentatively, D is TRBD1 (6 bases). This receptor was identified in a male donor with ankylosing spondylitis. The sample consisted of blood, either unsorted or a sorted T cell fraction (not recorded which). The CDR3 sequence is CSARDRGYTGELFF. In nucleotides, the CDR3 is TGCAGTGCTAGAGACAGGGGTTACACCGGGGAGCTGTTTTTT.